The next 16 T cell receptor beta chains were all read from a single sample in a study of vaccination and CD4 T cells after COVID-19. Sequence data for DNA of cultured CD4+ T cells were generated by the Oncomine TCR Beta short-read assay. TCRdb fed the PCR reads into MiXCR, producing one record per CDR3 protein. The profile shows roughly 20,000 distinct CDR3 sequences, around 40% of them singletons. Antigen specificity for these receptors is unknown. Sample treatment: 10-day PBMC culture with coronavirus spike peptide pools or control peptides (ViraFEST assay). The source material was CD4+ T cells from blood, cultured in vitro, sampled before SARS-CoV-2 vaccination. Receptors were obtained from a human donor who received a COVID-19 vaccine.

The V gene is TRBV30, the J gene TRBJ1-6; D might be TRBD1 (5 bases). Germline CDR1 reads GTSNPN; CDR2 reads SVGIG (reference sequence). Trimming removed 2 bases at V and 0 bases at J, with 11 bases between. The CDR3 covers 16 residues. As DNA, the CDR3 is TGTGCCTGGAGTACAGGCAGAAGCTCCTATAATTCACCCCTCCACTTT. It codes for CAWSTGRSSYNSPLHF. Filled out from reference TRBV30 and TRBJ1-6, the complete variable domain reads SQTIHQWPATLVQPVGSPLSLECTVEGTSNPNLYWYRQAAGRGLQLLFYSVGIGQISSEVPQNLSASRPQDRQFILSSKKLLLSDSGFYLCAWSTGRSSYNSPLHFGNGTRLTVT.

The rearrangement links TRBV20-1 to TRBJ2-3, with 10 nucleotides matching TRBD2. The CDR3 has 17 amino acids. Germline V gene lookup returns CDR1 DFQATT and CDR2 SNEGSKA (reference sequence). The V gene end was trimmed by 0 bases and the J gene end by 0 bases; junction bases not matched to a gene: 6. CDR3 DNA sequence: TGCAGTGCTAGAGATATGGGACTAGCGCCGAGCACAGATACGCAGTATTTT. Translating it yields CSARDMGLAPSTDTQYF.

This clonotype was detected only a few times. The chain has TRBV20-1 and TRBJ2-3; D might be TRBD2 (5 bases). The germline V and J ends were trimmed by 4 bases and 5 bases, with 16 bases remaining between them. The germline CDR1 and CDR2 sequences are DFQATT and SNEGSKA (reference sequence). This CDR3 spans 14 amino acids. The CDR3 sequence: CSATQNARGDTQYF. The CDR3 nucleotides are TGCAGTGCTACACAGAACGCCCGGGGAGATACGCAGTATTTT.

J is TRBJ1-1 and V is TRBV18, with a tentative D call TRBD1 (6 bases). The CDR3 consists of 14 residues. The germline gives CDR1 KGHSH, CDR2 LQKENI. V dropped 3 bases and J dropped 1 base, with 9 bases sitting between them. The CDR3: CASSPIQGNTEAFF. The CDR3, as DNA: TGTGCCAGCTCACCTATACAGGGGAACACTGAAGCTTTCTTT.

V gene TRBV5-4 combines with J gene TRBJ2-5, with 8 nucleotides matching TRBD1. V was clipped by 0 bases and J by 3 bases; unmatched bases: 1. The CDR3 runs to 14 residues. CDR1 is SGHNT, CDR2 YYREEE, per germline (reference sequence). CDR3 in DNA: TGTGCCAGCAGCTTGGCAGGGGGCGAAGAGACCCAGTACTTC. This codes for CASSLAGGEETQYF.

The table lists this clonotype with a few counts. CDR3 loop: CSARDKFSRTYEQYF. For the CDR3, the DNA is TGCAGTGCTAGAGATAAGTTTTCGCGGACCTACGAGCAGTACTTC. V is TRBV20-1 and J is TRBJ2-7; D unresolved. CDR3 size: 15 residues. The germline V gene encodes CDR1 DFQATT and CDR2 SNEGSKA (reference sequence). V was cut by 0 bases and J by 2 bases, with 14 bases left in between.

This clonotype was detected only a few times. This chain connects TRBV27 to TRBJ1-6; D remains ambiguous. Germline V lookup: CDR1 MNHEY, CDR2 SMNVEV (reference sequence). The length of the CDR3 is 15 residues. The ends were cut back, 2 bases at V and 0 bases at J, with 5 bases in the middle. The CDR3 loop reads CASSLESSYNSPLHF. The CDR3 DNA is TGTGCCAGCAGTTTAGAAAGCTCCTATAATTCACCCCTCCACTTT.

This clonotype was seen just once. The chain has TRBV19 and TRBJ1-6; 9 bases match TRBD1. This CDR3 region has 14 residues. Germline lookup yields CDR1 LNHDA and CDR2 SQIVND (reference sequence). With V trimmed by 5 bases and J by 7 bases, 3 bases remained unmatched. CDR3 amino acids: CASSGQGLNSPLHF. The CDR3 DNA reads TGTGCCAGTAGTGGACAGGGGTTAAATTCACCCCTCCACTTT.

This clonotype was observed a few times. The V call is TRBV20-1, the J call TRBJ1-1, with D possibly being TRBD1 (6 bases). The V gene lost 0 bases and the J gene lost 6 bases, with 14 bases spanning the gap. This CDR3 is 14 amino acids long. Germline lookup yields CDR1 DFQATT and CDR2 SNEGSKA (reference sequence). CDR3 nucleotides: TGCAGTGCTAGAGAGACAGGAGATGGCCCTGAAGCTTTCTTT. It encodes CSARETGDGPEAFF.

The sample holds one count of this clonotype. In nucleotides, the CDR3 is TGTGCCACCGGGTCTCCGGGACGGCGCTCTGGAAACACCATATATTTT. Protein sequence: CATGSPGRRSGNTIYF. The genes are TRBV15 and TRBJ1-3; the D gene is possibly TRBD1 (5 bases). V gave up 8 bases and J gave up 0 bases, with 17 bases separating them. The CDR3 totals 16 residues. Germline CDR1 reads LNHNV; CDR2 reads YYDKDF (reference sequence). The complete variable domain, with remaining parts taken from reference TRBV15 and TRBJ1-3, reads DAMVIQNPRYQVTQFGKPVTLSCSQTLNHNVMYWYQQKSSQAPKLLFHYYDKDFNNEADTPDNFQSRRPNTSFCFLDIRSPGLGDTAMYLCATGSPGRRSGNTIYFGEGSWLTVV.

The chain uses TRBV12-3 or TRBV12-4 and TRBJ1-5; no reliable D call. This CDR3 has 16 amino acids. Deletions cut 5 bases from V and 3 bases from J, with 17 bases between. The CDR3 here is CASSLRALYNNQPQHF. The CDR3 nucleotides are TGTGCCAGCAGTCTCCGGGCCCTGTACAACAATCAGCCCCAGCATTTT.

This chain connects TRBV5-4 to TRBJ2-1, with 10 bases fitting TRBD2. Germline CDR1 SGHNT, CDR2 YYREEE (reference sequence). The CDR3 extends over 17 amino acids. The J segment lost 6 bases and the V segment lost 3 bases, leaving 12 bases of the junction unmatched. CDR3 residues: CASSSPSSKRGGNEQFF. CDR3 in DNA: TGTGCCAGCAGCTCTCCGTCCTCAAAGCGGGGGGGCAATGAGCAGTTCTTC.

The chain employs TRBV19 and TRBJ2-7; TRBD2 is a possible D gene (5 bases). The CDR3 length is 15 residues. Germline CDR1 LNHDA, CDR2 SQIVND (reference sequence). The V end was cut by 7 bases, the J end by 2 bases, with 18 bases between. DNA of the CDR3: TGTGCCAGTAAGGTGAGGGCAGATCCCACCTACGAGCAGTACTTC. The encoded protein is CASKVRADPTYEQYF. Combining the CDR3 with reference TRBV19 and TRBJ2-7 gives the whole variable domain DGGITQSPKYLFRKEGQNVTLSCEQNLNHDAMYWYRQDPGQGLRLIYYSQIVNDFQKGDIAEGYSVSREKKESFPLTVTSAQKNPTAFYLCASKVRADPTYEQYFGPGTRLTVT.

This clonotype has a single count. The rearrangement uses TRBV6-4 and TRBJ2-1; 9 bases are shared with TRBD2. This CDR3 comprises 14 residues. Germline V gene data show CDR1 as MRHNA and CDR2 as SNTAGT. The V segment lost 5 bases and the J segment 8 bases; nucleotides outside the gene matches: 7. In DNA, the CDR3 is TGTGCCAGCAGTCGCACCATAGCGGGGGATGAGCAGTTCTTC. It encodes CASSRTIAGDEQFF.

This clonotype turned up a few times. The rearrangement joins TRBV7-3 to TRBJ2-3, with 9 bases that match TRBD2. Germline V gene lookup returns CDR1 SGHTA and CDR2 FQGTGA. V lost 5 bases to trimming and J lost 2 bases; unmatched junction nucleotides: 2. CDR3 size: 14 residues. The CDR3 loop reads CASSPGLATDTQYF. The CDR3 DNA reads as TGTGCCAGCAGCCCGGGACTAGCCACAGATACGCAGTATTTT. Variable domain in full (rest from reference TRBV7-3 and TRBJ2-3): GAGVSQTPSNKVTEKGKYVELRCDPISGHTALYWYRQSLGQGPEFLIYFQGTGAADDSGLPNDRFFAVRPEGSVSTLKIQRTERGDSAVYLCASSPGLATDTQYFGPGTRLTVL.

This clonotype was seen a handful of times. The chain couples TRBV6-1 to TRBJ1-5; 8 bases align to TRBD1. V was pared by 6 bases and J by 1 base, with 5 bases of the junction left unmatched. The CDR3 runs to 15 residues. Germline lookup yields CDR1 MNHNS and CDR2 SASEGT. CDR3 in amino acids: CASSPDRGSNQPQHF. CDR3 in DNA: TGTGCCAGCAGCCCTGACAGGGGAAGCAATCAGCCCCAGCATTTT.